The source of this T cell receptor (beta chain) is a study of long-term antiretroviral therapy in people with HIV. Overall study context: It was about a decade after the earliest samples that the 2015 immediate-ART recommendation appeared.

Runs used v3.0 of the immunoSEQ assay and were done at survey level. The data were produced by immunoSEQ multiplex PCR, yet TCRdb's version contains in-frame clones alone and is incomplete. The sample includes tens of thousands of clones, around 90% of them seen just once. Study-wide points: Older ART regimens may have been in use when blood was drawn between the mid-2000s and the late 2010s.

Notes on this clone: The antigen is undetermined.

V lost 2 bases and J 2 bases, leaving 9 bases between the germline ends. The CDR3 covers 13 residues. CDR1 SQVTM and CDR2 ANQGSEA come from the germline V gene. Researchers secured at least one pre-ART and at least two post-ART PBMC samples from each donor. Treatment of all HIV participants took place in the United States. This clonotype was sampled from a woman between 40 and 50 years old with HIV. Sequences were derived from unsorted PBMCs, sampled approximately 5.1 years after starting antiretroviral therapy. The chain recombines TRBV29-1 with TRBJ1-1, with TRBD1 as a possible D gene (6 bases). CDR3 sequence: CSVERGANTEAFF. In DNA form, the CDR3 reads TGCAGCGTTGAACGGGGGGCTAACACTGAAGCTTTCTTT. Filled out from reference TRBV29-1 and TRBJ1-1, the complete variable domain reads SAVISQKPSRDICQRGTSLTIQCQVDSQVTMMFWYRQQPGQSLTLIATANQGSEATYESGFVIDKFPISRPNLTFSTLTVSNMSPEDSSIYLCSVERGANTEAFFGQGTRLTVV.